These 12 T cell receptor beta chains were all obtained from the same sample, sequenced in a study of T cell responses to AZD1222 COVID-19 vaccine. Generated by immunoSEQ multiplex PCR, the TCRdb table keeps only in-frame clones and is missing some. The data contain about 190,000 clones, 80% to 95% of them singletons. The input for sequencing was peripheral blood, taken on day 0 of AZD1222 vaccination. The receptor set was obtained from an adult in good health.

Here the CDR3 reads CASSQRDSEEGYTF. The CDR3 DNA reads TGTGCCAGCAGCCAAAGGGACAGTGAGGAGGGCTACACCTTC. The rearrangement links TRBV7-9 to TRBJ1-2; 7 bases are shared with TRBD1. This CDR3 has 14 residues. Germline V CDR1 and CDR2: SEHNR, FQNEAQ (reference sequence). The ends lost 5 bases at V and 8 bases at J; junction bases unmatched: 11.

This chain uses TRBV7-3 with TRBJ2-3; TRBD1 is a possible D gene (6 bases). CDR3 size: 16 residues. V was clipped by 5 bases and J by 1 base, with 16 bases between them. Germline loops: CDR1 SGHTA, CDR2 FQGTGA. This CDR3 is CASSPGTLAGTDTQYF. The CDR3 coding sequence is TGTGCCAGCAGCCCCGGGACACTCGCTGGCACAGATACGCAGTATTTT.

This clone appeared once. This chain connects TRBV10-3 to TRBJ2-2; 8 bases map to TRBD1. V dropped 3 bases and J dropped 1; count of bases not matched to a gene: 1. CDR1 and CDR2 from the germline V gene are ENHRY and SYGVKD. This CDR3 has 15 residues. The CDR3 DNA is TGTGCCATCAGTGAAGGACAGGGGAACACCGGGGAGCTGTTTTTT. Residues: CAISEGQGNTGELFF.

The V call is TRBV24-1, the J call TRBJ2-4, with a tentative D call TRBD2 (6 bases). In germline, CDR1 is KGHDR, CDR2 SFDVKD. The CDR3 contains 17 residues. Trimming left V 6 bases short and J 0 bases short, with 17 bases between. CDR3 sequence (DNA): TGTGCCACCAGTTGTATGATTCCGGGACTAGCCAAAAACATTCAGTACTTC. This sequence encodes CATSCMIPGLAKNIQYF.

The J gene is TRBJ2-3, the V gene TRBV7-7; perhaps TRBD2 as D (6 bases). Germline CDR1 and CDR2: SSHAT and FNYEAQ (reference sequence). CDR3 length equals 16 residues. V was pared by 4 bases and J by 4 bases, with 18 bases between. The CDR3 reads CASSSLRGIYPDTQYF. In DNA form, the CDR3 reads TGTGCCAGCAGCTCCTTACGGGGGATTTATCCAGATACGCAGTATTTT.

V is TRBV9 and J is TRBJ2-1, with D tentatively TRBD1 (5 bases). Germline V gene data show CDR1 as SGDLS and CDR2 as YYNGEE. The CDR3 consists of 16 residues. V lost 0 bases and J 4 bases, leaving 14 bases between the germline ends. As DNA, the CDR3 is TGTGCCAGCAGCGTAGTAGCAGGGTTGGGGTACAATGAGCAGTTCTTC. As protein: CASSVVAGLGYNEQFF.

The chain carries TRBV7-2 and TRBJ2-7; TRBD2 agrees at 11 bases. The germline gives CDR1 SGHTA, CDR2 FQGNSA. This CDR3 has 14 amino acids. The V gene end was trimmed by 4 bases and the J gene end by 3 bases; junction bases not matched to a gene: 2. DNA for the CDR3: TGTGCCAGCAGCTGGACTAGCGGGCGCTACGAGCAGTACTTC. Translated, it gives CASSWTSGRYEQYF.

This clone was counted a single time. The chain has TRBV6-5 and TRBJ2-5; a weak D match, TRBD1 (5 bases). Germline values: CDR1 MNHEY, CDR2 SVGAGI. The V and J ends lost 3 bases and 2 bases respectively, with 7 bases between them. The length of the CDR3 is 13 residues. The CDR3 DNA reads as TGTGCCAGCAGTTATACAGGACAAGAGACCCAGTACTTC. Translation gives CASSYTGQETQYF.

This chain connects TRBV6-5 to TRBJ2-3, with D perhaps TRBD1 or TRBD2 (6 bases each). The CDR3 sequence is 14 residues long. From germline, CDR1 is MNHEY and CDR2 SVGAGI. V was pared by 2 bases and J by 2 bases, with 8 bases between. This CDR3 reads CASSYGGLTDTQYF. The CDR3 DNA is TGTGCCAGCAGTTACGGGGGGCTCACAGATACGCAGTATTTT.

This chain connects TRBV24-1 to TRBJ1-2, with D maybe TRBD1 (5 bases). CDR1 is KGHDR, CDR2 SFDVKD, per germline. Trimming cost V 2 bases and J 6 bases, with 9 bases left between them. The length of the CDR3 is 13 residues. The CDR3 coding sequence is TGTGCCACCAGTGATTCGAGCAGGGATGGCTACACCTTC. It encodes CATSDSSRDGYTF.

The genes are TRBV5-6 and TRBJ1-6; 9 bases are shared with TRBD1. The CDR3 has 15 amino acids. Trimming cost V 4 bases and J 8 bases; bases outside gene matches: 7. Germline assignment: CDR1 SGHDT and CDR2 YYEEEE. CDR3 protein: CASSAGTGLYSPLHF. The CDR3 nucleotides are TGTGCCAGCAGCGCCGGGACAGGGCTTTATTCACCCCTCCACTTT. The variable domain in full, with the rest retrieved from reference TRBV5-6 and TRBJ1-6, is DAGVTQSPTHLIKTRGQQVTLRCSPKSGHDTVSWYQQALGQGPQFIFQYYEEEERQRGNFPDRFSGHQFPNYSSELNVNALLLGDSALYLCASSAGTGLYSPLHFGNGTRLTVT.

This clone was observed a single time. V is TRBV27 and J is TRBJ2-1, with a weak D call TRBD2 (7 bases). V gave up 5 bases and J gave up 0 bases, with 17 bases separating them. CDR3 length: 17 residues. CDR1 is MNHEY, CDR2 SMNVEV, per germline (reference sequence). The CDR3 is CASSMGGGPSSYNEQFF. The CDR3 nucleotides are TGTGCCAGCAGTATGGGGGGGGGCCCCAGCTCCTACAATGAGCAGTTCTTC.